This TCR beta chain is from a study of T cell repertoires in cytomegalovirus infection (dated by TCRdb to the late 2010s). About the full investigation: Recently identified HLA-C-restricted CMV epitopes, whose presentation resists viral immunomodulation, were targeted by peptide stimulations together with well-studied HLA-B-restricted epitopes. Because public TCR beta signatures pointed to carriage of CMV infection together with the matching HLA type, the HLA type of each donor mattered for the analysis.

Data came from an Illumina HiSeq 1500. The public reads were run again by TCRdb, first through fastp at Q25 and then through MiXCR, and only productive beta chains were kept. Rows are combined by CDR3 protein, so each entry shows the most common genes and DNA. Within this sample are hundreds of thousands of distinct CDR3 sequences, with approximately 30% of them counted one time only. The ten top clones hold around an eighth of the sample. This clonotype showed up just a few times. Its antigen is still unknown. It has no much larger one-base neighbor in the sample; base qualities were not kept. The treatment or condition label for this specimen denotes: in vitro stimulation with specific CMV peptide epitopes to enrich CMV-specific T cells. The CDR3, cysteine through phenylalanine, is 18 amino acids long. Left in the record is the CDR3 DNA by itself, 54 bases read in frame from the first base. V sheds 3 bases and J sheds 3 bases, leaving 23 bases between their ends. The germline V gene (reference sequence) gives CDR1 as MNHEY and CDR2 as SMNVEV.

The study at large found these results: Cumulative frequency of public TCR beta family members discriminated carriers of CMV infection plus the relevant HLA type in this cohort and an independent approximately 400-donor cohort. The ex vivo response was dominated by HLA-C-restricted CMV-specific TCR beta clonotypes, which also provided the single most frequent clonotype in two of eight donors.

This receptor chain uses TRBV27 and TRBJ1-2; perhaps TRBD1 is the D gene, with 5 bases matching. The receptor comes from a human donor in good health (CMV status not recorded). Some clones in this sample may be carry-over from other donors' samples. The specimen comprised cultured CD8+ T cells from PBMCs, sampled from culture after CMV antigen stimulation. The CDR3 sequence is CASSFEEGREIRDYGYTF. The DNA sequence is TGTGCCAGCAGTTTCGAGGAGGGGCGCGAAATCCGGGACTATGGCTACACCTTC.